This T cell receptor (beta chain) was documented in a study of chemoradiotherapy in HPV16-positive cancers. A remark on this clone: Its target is unknown.

Regarding the study as a whole: In HPV16-positive patients, HPV-responsive T-cell expansion tracked better recurrence-free survival. Candidate HPV-specific clones and E7-related TCR motifs grew in tumor during treatment.

Repeated repertoire sampling spanned the course of chemoradiotherapy. The data were produced by immunoSEQ multiplex PCR, yet TCRdb's version contains in-frame clones alone and is incomplete. The table lists tens of thousands of clones, roughly nine tenths of them singletons. The sample consisted of blood, taken from a patient who underwent chemoradiotherapy. The source is a human donor with HPV-associated anogenital cancer.

The CDR3 DNA follows: TGTGCCAGCAGTTTGTGGCAAAATGAAAAACTGTTTTTT. This sequence encodes CASSLWQNEKLFF. The V call is TRBV27, the J call TRBJ1-4; D ambiguous. Germline assignment: CDR1 MNHEY and CDR2 SMNVEV (reference sequence). V was cut by 3 bases and J by 5 bases, with 7 bases left in between. This CDR3 has 13 amino acids.